The next 15 T cell receptor beta chains were all read from a single sample in a study of lymphopenia after photon versus proton radiotherapy. Repertoires were generated with immunoSEQ multiplex PCR, while TCRdb's copy carries only in-frame clones and drops some. The sample lists more than 5,500 clones, about 80% occurring once. Source: peripheral blood, taken from a patient treated with photon-based radiotherapy. The receptors were gathered from a man aged 25 to 40 with gastric cancer.

The chain employs TRBV7-2 and TRBJ2-3, with D unclear. Between the trimmed V and J ends, which lost 2 bases and 4 bases, there was a span of 4 bases. The CDR3 sequence is 12 residues long. CDR1 is SGHTA and CDR2 is FQGNSA in the germline V gene. This chain's CDR3 is CASSLFADTQYF. CDR3 in DNA: TGTGCCAGCAGCTTATTCGCAGATACGCAGTATTTT.

This clone is classed as large. The chain couples TRBV9 to TRBJ2-7, with D unclear. V dropped 4 bases and J dropped 7 bases, with 9 bases sitting between them. This CDR3 region has 11 residues. Germline values: CDR1 SGDLS, CDR2 YYNGEE. The CDR3 loop is CASSSPIEQYF. The CDR3 DNA sequence: TGTGCCAGCAGCTCCCCTATAGAGCAGTACTTC.

The genes are TRBV5-1 and TRBJ2-7; D gene ambiguous. The V gene lost 0 bases and the J gene lost 2 bases, with 9 bases spanning the gap. Germline CDR1 and CDR2: SGHRS and YFSETQ. The length of the CDR3 is 14 residues. Here the CDR3 reads CASSLESGTYEQYF. CDR3 nucleotides: TGCGCCAGCAGCTTGGAGTCCGGAACCTACGAGCAGTACTTC. Supplemented by reference TRBV5-1 and TRBJ2-7, the full variable domain reads KAGVTQTPRYLIKTRGQQVTLSCSPISGHRSVSWYQQTPGQGLQFLFEYFSETQRNKGNFPGRFSGRQFSNSRSEMNVSTLELGDSALYLCASSLESGTYEQYFGPGTRLTVT.

The V and J genes are TRBV5-1 and TRBJ1-1; tentatively, D is TRBD1 (6 bases). Germline-derived CDR1 and CDR2 are SGHRS and YFSETQ. V shed 2 bases and J shed 5 bases, with 10 bases lying between them. CDR3 length: 13 residues. CDR3: CASSFDTGTEAFF. The CDR3 nucleotides read TGCGCCAGCAGCTTTGATACAGGGACTGAAGCTTTCTTT.

The table lists this clone with a few counts. The chain has TRBV19 and TRBJ1-2; no clear D. From germline, CDR1 is LNHDA and CDR2 SQIVND (reference sequence). Trimming shortened V by 4 bases and J by 1 base, and 4 bases separated the two germline ends. The CDR3 runs 12 residues. CDR3 sequence: CASSRDNYGYTF. The DNA for the CDR3 is TGTGCCAGTAGTAGGGATAACTATGGCTACACCTTC.

The V and J genes are TRBV18 and TRBJ2-2; 10 nucleotides agree with TRBD2. V shed 5 bases, J shed 3 bases, and the junction held 9 bases outside the gene matches. This CDR3 region has 17 residues. Germline V CDR1 and CDR2: KGHSH, LQKENI. The DNA for the CDR3 is TGTGCCAGCTCATGGACTAGCGGAGGGGAGGACACCGGGGAGCTGTTTTTT. Its translation: CASSWTSGGEDTGELFF.

The chain combines TRBV28 with TRBJ2-7; perhaps TRBD2 as D (5 bases). The CDR3 is made up of 14 amino acids. CDR1 is MDHEN, CDR2 SYDVKM, per germline. Trimming stripped 2 bases from V and 2 bases from J, with 10 bases between. The CDR3: CASSLPWGAYEQYF. CDR3 in DNA: TGTGCCAGCAGTTTACCCTGGGGAGCCTACGAGCAGTACTTC.

This rearrangement joins TRBV5-8 to TRBJ1-1; D gene unclear. The CDR3 sequence is 14 residues long. The germline V gene has CDR1 SGHTS and CDR2 YDEGEE. V was shortened by 5 bases and J by 2 bases, with 13 bases between the two germline ends. CDR3 nucleotides: TGTGCCAGCAGGAAAGGGTGGGGAAACACTGAAGCTTTCTTT. It yields the protein CASRKGWGNTEAFF.

V gene TRBV2 combines with J gene TRBJ2-5; D is uncertain. With 7 bases removed from V and 4 bases from J, the gap between germline ends came to 7 bases. Germline V gene lookup returns CDR1 SNHLY and CDR2 FYNNEI. CDR3 length: 11 residues. The CDR3 DNA reads as TGTGCCAGCAAAGGGTCAGAGACCCAGTACTTC. Translating it yields CASKGSETQYF.

The chain links TRBV6-1 to TRBJ1-5, with a tentative D call TRBD1 (6 bases). The CDR3 has 17 residues. The germline gives CDR1 MNHNS, CDR2 SASEGT. Trimming cost V 2 bases and J 3 bases, with 17 bases left between them. CDR3 sequence reads: CASSEPGADRHNQPQHF. As DNA, the CDR3 is TGTGCCAGCAGTGAACCGGGGGCGGACAGACACAATCAGCCCCAGCATTTT.

V gene TRBV7-9 combines with J gene TRBJ2-1, with D unresolved. Germline V gene sequence: CDR1 SEHNR, CDR2 FQNEAQ (reference sequence). The V and J ends lost 5 bases and 7 bases respectively, with 18 bases between them. This CDR3 has 15 amino acids. In DNA, the CDR3 is TGTGCCAGCAGCCTACAGCTAACTCCAAAGAATGAGCAGTTCTTC. This codes for CASSLQLTPKNEQFF.

V usage is TRBV6-1 and J usage is TRBJ1-5, with a weak D call TRBD1 (5 bases). The germline CDR1 and CDR2 sequences are MNHNS and SASEGT. V gave up 7 bases and J gave up 7 bases, with 11 bases separating them. CDR3 length: 12 amino acids. The CDR3 sequence is CASTPGSQPQHF. Written as DNA, the CDR3 is TGTGCCAGCACCCCAGGGTCGCAGCCCCAGCATTTT.

This chain uses TRBV10-1 with TRBJ1-5, with D uncertain. In germline, CDR1 is WNHNN, CDR2 SYGVQD (reference sequence). The CDR3 is made up of 15 amino acids. V lost 6 bases and J lost 4, with 16 bases in between. This CDR3 reads CASRLDPQLNQPQHF. The CDR3 DNA sequence: TGCGCCAGCAGGCTGGACCCCCAGTTGAATCAGCCCCAGCATTTT.

J is TRBJ1-4 and V is TRBV11-2; D ambiguous. Trimming stripped 3 bases from V and 2 bases from J, with 4 bases between. The germline gives CDR1 SGHAT, CDR2 FQNNGV. This CDR3 has 13 residues. CDR3 residues: CASSFGTNEKLFF. Here the CDR3 DNA reads TGTGCCAGCAGCTTTGGTACTAATGAAAAACTGTTTTTT.

The rearrangement joins TRBV4-1 to TRBJ1-5; D not certain. V shed 0 bases and J shed 4 bases, with 10 bases lying between them. Germline CDR1 MGHRA, CDR2 YSYEKL. The CDR3 runs to 15 residues. The CDR3 region has the DNA TGCGCCAGCAGCCAAGATCCGCAGACTAATCAGCCCCAGCATTTT. Amino acids: CASSQDPQTNQPQHF.